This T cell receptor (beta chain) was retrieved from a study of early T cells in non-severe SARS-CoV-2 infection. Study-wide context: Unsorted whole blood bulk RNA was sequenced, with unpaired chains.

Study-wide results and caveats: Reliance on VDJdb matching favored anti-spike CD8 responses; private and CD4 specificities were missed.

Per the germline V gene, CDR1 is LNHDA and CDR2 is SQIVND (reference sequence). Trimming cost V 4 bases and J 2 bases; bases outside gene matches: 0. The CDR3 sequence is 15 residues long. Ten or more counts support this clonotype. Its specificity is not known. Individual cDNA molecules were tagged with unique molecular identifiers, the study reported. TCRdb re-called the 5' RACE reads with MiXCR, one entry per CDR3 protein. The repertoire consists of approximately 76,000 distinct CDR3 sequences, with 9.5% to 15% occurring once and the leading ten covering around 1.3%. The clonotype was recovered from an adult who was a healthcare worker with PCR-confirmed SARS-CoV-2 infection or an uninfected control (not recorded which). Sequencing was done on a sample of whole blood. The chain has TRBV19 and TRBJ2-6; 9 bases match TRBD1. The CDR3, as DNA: TGTGCCAGTAGTAGGGACAGGGCTGGGGCCAACGTCCTGACTTTC. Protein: CASSRDRAGANVLTF.